This paragraph reports one T cell receptor (beta chain). The antigen is undetermined. This entry is derived from a study of early T cells in non-severe SARS-CoV-2 infection. In the study overall: Unsorted whole blood bulk RNA was sequenced, with unpaired chains.

General observations from the study: VDJdb-based annotation leaned toward anti-spike CD8 responses and missed private and CD4 specificities.

Each single cDNA molecule received a unique molecular identifier. One entry per CDR3 protein results from TCRdb running MiXCR on the 5' RACE reads. The sample carries 35,000 to 50,000 distinct CDR3 sequences, less than 8.5% recorded once. This CDR3 has 16 amino acids. The germline V gene has CDR1 LNHDA and CDR2 SQIVND (reference sequence). Trimming pared 7 bases from V and 1 base from J, leaving 19 bases between. V and J are TRBV19 and TRBJ1-1; D possibly corresponds to TRBD1 (6 bases). The sequence was collected from an adult who was a healthcare worker with PCR-confirmed SARS-CoV-2 infection or an uninfected control (not recorded which). Material: whole blood. The CDR3 region is CASMTSVRDKNTEAFF. The CDR3 DNA follows: TGTGCCAGTATGACAAGCGTCCGGGACAAGAACACTGAAGCTTTCTTT.